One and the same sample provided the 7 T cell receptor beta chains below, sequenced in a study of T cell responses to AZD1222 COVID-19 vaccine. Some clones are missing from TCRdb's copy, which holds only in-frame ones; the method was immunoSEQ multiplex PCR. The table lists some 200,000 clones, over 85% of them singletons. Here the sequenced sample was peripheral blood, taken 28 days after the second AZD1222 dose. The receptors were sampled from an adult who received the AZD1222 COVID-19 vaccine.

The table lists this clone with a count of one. The CDR3, as DNA: TGTGCCAGTAGTACCGGCCGGCTTAGCGGGGGGGGCTATGAGCAGTTCTTC. Translating gives CASSTGRLSGGGYEQFF. The chain carries TRBV19 and TRBJ2-1, with 11 bases that match TRBD2. The CDR3 loop spans 17 amino acids. The ends lost 4 bases at V and 8 bases at J; junction bases unmatched: 13. In germline, CDR1 is LNHDA, CDR2 SQIVND (reference sequence).

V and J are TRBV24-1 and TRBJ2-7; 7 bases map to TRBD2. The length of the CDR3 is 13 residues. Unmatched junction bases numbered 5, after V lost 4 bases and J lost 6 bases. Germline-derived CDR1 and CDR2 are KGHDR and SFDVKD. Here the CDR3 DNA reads TGTGCCACCAGTGAACCAGCGGGGTTCGAGCAGTACTTC. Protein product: CATSEPAGFEQYF.

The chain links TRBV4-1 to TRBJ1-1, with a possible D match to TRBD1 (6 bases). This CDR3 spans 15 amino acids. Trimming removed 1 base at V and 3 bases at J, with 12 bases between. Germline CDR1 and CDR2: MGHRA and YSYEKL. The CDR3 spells CASSQGTGTYTEAFF. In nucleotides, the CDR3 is TGCGCCAGCAGCCAAGGCACAGGGACCTACACTGAAGCTTTCTTT.

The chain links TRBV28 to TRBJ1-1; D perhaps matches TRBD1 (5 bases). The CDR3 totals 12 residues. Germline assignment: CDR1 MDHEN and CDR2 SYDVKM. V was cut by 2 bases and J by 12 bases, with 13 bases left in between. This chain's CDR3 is CASSLRGELTFF. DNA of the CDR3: TGTGCCAGCAGTTTAAGGGGAGAATTAACTTTCTTT.

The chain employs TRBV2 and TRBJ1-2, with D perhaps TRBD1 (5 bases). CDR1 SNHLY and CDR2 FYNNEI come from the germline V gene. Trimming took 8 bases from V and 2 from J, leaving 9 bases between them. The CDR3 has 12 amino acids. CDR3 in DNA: TGTGCCAGCCAGGGCAGCAACTATGGCTACACCTTC. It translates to CASQGSNYGYTF.

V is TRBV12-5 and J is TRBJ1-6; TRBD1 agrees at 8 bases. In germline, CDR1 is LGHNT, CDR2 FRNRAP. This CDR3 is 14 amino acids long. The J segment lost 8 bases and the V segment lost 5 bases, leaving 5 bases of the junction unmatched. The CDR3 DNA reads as TGTGCTAGTGGTCATGGACAGGGCTATTCACCCCTCCACTTT. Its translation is CASGHGQGYSPLHF.

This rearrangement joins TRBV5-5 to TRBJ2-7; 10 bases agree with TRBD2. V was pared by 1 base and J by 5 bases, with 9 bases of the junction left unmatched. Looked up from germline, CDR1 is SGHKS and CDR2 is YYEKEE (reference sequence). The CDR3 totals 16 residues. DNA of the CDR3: TGTGCCAGCAGCTTGTCTAGCGGGGGCCTCGATCACGAGCAGTACTTC. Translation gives CASSLSSGGLDHEQYF. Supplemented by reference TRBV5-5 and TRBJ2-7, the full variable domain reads DAGVTQSPTHLIKTRGQQVTLRCSPISGHKSVSWYQQVLGQGPQFIFQYYEKEERGRGNFPDRFSARQFPNYSSELNVNALLLGDSALYLCASSLSSGGLDHEQYFGPGTRLTVT.